The clone carrying this T cell receptor (beta chain) was seen just once. Its antigen is still unknown. This sample was taken from a study of cytomegalovirus exposure and HLA in healthy donors. General study findings and limits: The study carried out a later analysis of TCR beta sequences. It associated 15,000 to 20,000 of them with specific HLA alleles at a false discovery rate of 0.05. Accurate prediction of HLA-A and HLA-B alleles (for most subjects) was reportedly achieved from TCR beta sequences. Among donors in an Asian-associated ancestry cluster, a later analysis reportedly found fewer N-insertions than the roughly 610-donor mean. The listing of 150 to 200 TCR beta chains classed them as cytomegalovirus-associated.

Vbeta (60) and Jbeta (13) primers were used in the PCR. Sequencing was performed with immunoSEQ multiplex PCR; in TCRdb, only in-frame clones are kept and a portion is missing. The repertoire holds about 150,000 clones, with 79% as singletons. V trimming: 7 bases; J trimming: 2 bases; junction bases outside the gene matches: 7. CDR3 length equals 14 residues. The germline V gene encodes CDR1 ENHRY and CDR2 SYGVKD. This sequence joins TRBV10-3 and TRBJ2-7; TRBD1 agrees at 8 bases. Sequenced sample: PBMCs. This TCR was recovered from a man in his fifties or sixties in good health and CMV-seropositive. CDR3 residues: CAITPETGAYEQYF. The CDR3 DNA is TGTGCCATCACCCCAGAGACAGGGGCCTACGAGCAGTACTTC.